The subject of this entry is one TCR beta chain. Its target is unknown. The authors distributed each subset's genomic DNA evenly over several immunoSEQ plates. Sequenced by immunoSEQ multiplex PCR; TCRdb stores in-frame clones only, minus some. The sample lists over 850,000 clones, 75% to 85% occurring once. The data belong to a study of shared clonotypes between healthy human individuals. Findings and caveats of the study: Only blood samples were collected, and tissue repertoires likely differ. Shared across a few donors were 4% to 6% of the naive CD4 clonotypes. Only a few donors were included, so the genetic and exposure-history diversity represented was limited.

The V and J ends lost 6 bases and 4 bases respectively, with 10 bases between them. The germline gives CDR1 MNHEY, CDR2 SVGAGI. The CDR3 loop spans 12 amino acids. Sequencing input: memory CD4+ T cells from PBMCs. Sample subset: CD45RA-negative fraction. The TCR was taken from a man aged 18 to 35 in good health. Some clones in this sample may be carry-over from other donors' samples. V is TRBV6-5 and J is TRBJ2-7; no clear D. The CDR3 DNA reads as TGTGCCAGCAGCCCCGGTAGATACGAGCAGTACTTC. As protein: CASSPGRYEQYF.